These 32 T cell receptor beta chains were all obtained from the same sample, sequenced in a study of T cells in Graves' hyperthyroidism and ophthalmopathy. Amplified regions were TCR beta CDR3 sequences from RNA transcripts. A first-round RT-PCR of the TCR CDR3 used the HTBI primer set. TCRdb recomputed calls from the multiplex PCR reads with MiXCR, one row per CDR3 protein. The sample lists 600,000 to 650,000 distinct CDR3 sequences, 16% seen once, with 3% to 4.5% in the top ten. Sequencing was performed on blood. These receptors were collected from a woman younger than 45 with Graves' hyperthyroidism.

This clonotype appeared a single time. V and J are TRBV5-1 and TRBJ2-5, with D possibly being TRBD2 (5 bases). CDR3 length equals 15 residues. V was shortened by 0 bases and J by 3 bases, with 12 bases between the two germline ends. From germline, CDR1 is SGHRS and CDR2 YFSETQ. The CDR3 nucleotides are TGCGCCAGCAGCTTGGATGGAACTAGGGAAGAGACCCAGTACTTC. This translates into CASSLDGTREETQYF.

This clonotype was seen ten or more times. CDR3 in amino acids: CSARGQGLAYEQYF. CDR3 coding DNA: TGCAGTGCTCGGGGACAGGGACTAGCCTACGAGCAGTACTTC. The rearrangement uses TRBV20-1 and TRBJ2-7; TRBD1 is a possible D gene (9 bases). CDR3 size: 14 residues. Germline assignment: CDR1 DFQATT and CDR2 SNEGSKA (reference sequence). V was pared by 5 bases and J by 2 bases, with 16 bases between.

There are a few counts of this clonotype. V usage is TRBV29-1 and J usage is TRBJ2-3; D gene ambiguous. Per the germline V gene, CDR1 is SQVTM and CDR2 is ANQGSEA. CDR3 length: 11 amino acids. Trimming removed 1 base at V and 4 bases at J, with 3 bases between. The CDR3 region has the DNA TGCAGCGTTGAAGTTTCAGATACGCAGTATTTT. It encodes CSVEVSDTQYF.

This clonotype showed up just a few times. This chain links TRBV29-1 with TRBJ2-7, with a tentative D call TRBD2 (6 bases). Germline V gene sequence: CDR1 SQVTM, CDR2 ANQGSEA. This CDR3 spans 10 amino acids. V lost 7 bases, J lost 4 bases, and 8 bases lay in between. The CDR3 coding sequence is TGCAGCGGGGGGGATTACGAGCAGTACTTC. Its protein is CSGGDYEQYF.

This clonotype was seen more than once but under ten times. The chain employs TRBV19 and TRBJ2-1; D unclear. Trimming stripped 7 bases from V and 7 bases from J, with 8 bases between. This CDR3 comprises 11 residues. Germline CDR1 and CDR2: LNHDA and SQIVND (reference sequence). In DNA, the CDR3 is TGTGCCAGTATAAAGTGGAATGAGCAGTTCTTC. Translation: CASIKWNEQFF. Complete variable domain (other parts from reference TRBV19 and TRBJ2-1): DGGITQSPKYLFRKEGQNVTLSCEQNLNHDAMYWYRQDPGQGLRLIYYSQIVNDFQKGDIAEGYSVSREKKESFPLTVTSAQKNPTAFYLCASIKWNEQFFGPGTRLTVL.

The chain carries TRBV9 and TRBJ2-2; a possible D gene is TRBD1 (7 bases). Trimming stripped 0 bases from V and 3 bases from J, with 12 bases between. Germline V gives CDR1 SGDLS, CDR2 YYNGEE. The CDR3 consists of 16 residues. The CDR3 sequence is CASSVAVRGDTGELFF. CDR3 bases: TGTGCCAGCAGCGTAGCAGTCAGGGGGGACACCGGGGAGCTGTTTTTT.

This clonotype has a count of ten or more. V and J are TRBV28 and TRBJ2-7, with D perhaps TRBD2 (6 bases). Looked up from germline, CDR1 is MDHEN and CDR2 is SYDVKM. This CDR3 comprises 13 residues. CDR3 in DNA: TGTGCAATCAGACGGGGGAGCTCCTACGAGCAGTACTTC. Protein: CAIRRGSSYEQYF.

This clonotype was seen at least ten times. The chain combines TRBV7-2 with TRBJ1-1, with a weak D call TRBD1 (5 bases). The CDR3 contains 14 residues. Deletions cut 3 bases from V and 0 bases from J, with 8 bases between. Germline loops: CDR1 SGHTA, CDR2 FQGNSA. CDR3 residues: CASSLRQLNTEAFF. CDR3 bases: TGTGCCAGCAGCTTGCGACAGCTGAACACTGAAGCTTTCTTT.

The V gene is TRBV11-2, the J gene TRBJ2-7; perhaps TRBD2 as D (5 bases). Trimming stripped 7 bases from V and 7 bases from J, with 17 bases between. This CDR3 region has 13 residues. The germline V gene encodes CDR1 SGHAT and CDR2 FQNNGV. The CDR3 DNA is TGTGCCAGCACCAAACCCCCCTCGGGGGAGCAGTACTTC. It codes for CASTKPPSGEQYF.

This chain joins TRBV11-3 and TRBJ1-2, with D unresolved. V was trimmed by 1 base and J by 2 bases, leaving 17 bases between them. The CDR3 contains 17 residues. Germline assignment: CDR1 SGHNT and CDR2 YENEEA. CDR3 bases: TGTGCCAGCAGCTTAGCGGTGGATGGACGGACGAACTATGGCTACACCTTC. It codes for CASSLAVDGRTNYGYTF.

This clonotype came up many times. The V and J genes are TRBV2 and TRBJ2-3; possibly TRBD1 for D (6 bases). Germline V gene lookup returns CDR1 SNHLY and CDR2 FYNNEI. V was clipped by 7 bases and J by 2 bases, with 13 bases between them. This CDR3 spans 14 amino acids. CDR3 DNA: TGTGCCAGCATGGACAGTCCTTTCACAGATACGCAGTATTTT. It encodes CASMDSPFTDTQYF.

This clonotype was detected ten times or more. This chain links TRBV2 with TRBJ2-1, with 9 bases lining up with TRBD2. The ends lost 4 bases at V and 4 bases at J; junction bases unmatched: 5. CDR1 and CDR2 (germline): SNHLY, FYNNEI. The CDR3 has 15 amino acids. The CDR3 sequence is CASSVTSGLYNEQFF. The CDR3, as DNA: TGTGCCAGCAGTGTGACTAGCGGACTATACAATGAGCAGTTCTTC.

The DNA for the CDR3 is TGTGCCAGCAGCCCGTGGGCGAAGAGCTCTGGAAACACCATATATTTT. This codes for CASSPWAKSSGNTIYF. J is TRBJ1-3 and V is TRBV6-1; D gene uncertain. The CDR3 spans 16 residues. Trimming stripped 6 bases from V and 0 bases from J, with 15 bases between. Germline V gives CDR1 MNHNS, CDR2 SASEGT.

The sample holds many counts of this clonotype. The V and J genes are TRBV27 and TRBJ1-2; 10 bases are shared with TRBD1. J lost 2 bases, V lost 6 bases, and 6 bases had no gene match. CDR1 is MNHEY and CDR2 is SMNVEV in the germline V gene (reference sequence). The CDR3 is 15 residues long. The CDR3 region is CASRGQGIGNYGYTF. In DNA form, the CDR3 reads TGTGCCAGCAGGGGACAGGGGATAGGAAACTATGGCTACACCTTC.

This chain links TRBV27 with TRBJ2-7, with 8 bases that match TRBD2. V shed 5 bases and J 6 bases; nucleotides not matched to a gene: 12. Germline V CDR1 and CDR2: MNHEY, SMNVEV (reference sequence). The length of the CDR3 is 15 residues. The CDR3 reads CASSQGQAGVREQYF. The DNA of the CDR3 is TGTGCCAGCAGTCAGGGGCAAGCGGGAGTTCGCGAGCAGTACTTC.

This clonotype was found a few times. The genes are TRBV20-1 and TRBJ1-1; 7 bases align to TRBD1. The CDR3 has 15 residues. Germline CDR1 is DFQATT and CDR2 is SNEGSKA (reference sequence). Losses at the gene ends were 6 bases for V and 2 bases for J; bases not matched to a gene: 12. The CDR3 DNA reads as TGCAGTGCACCAAGGAAAAGACAGGGCAACACTGAAGCTTTCTTT. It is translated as CSAPRKRQGNTEAFF.

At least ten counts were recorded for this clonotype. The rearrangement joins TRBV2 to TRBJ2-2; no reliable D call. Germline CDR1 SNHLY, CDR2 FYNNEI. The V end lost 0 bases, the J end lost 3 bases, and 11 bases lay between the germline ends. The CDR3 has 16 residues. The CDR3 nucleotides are TGTGCCAGCAGTGAAGCGCGAAGCATTGACACCGGGGAGCTGTTTTTT. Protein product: CASSEARSIDTGELFF.

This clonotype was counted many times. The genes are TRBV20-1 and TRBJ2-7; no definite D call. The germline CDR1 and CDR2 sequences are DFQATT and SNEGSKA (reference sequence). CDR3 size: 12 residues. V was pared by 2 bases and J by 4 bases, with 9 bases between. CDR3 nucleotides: TGCAGTGCTAGAAGGTTAGGGTACGAGCAGTACTTC. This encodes CSARRLGYEQYF.

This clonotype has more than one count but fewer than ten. This CDR3 reads CASSRGGGGNQPQHF. In DNA form, the CDR3 reads TGTGCCAGCAGCCGAGGGGGGGGGGGCAATCAGCCCCAGCATTTT. The chain employs TRBV12-3 or TRBV12-4 and TRBJ1-5, with a weak D call TRBD1 (6 bases). This CDR3 comprises 15 residues. V dropped 6 bases and J dropped 2 bases, with 14 bases sitting between them.

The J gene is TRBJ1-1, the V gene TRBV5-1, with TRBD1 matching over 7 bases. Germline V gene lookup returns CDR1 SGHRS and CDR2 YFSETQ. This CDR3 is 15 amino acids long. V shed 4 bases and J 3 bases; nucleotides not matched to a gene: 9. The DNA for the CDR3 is TGCGCCAGCAGCGCCCAGACAGGGCAGGACACTGAAGCTTTCTTT. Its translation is CASSAQTGQDTEAFF. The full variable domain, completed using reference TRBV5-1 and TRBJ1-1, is KAGVTQTPRYLIKTRGQQVTLSCSPISGHRSVSWYQQTPGQGLQFLFEYFSETQRNKGNFPGRFSGRQFSNSRSEMNVSTLELGDSALYLCASSAQTGQDTEAFFGQGTRLTVV.

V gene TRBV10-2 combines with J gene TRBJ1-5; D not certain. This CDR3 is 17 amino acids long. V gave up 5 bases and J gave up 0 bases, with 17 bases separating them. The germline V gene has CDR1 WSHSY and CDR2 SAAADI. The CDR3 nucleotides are TGCGCCAGCAGTCACCGAGGTCAACTATATAGCAATCAGCCCCAGCATTTT. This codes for CASSHRGQLYSNQPQHF.

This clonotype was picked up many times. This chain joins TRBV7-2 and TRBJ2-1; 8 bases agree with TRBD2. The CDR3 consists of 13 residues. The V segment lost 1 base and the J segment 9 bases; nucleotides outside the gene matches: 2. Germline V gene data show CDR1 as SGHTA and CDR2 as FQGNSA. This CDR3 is CASSLGREVEQFF. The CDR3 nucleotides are TGTGCCAGCAGCTTAGGGCGGGAGGTTGAGCAGTTCTTC.

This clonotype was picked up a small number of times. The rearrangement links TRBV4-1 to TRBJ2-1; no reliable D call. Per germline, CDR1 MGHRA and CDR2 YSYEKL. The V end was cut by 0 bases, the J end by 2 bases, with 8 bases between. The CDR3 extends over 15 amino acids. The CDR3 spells CASSQDYPAYNEQFF. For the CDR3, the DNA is TGCGCCAGCAGCCAAGATTATCCGGCCTACAATGAGCAGTTCTTC.

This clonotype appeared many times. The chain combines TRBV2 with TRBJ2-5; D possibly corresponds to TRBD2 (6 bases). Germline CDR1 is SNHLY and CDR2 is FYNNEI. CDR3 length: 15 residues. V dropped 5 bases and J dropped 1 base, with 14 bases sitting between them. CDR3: CASSLDSGSQETQYF. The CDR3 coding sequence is TGTGCCAGCAGTCTAGATAGCGGATCCCAAGAGACCCAGTACTTC.

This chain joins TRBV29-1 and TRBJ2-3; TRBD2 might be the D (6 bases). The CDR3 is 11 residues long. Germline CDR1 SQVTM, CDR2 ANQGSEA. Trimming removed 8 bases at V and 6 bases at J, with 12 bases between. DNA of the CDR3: TGCAGCTCGGGGGTAGCGGATACGCAGTATTTT. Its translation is CSSGVADTQYF.

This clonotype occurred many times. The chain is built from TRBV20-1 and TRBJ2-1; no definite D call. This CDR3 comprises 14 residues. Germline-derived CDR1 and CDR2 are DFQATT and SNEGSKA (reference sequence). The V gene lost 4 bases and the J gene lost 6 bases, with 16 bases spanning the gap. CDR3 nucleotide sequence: TGCAGTGCTACCCACCCATTCATACCCAATGAGCAGTTCTTC. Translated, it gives CSATHPFIPNEQFF.

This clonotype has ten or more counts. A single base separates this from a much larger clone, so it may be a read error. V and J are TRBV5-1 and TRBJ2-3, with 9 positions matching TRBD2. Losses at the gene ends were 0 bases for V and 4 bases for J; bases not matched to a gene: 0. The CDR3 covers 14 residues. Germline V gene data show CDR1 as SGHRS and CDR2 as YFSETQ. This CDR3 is CASSLGTSADTQYF. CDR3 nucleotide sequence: TGCGCCAGCAGCTTGGGGACTAGCGCAGATACGCAGTATTTT.

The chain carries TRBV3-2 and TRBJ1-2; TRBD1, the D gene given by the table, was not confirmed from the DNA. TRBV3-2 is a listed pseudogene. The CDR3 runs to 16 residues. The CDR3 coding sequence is TGTGCCAGCAGCCAAGTATTGTGGCCACCGGGCGGTGGCTACACCTTC. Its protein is CASSQVLWPPGGGYTF.

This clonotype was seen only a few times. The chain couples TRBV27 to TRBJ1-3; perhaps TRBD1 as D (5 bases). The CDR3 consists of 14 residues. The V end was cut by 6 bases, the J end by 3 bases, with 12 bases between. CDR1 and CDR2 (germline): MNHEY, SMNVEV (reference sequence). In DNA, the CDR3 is TGTGCCAGCAGAAGGGGCGGTGGTGGAAACACCATATATTTT. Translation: CASRRGGGGNTIYF.

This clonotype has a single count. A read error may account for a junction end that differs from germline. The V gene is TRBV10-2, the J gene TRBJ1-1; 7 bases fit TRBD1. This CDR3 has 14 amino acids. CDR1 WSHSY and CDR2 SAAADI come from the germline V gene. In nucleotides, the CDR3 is TGCGCCAGCATTCTTGAGGGGGCGAACACTGAAGCTTCCTTT. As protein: CASILEGANTEASF.

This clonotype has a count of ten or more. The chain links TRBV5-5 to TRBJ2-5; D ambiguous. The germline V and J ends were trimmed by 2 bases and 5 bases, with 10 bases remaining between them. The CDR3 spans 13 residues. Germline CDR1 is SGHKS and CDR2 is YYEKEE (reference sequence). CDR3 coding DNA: TGTGCCAGCAGCTTAATGTACGGGGAGACCCAGTACTTC. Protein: CASSLMYGETQYF. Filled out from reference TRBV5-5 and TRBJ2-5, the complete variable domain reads DAGVTQSPTHLIKTRGQQVTLRCSPISGHKSVSWYQQVLGQGPQFIFQYYEKEERGRGNFPDRFSARQFPNYSSELNVNALLLGDSALYLCASSLMYGETQYFGPGTRLLVL.

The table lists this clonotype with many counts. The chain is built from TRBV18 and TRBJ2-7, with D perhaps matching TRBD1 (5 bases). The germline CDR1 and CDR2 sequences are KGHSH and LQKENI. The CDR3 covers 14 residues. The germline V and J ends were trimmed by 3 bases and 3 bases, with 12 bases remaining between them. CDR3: CASSPVTVSYEQYF. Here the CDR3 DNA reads TGTGCCAGCTCACCTGTGACAGTTAGCTACGAGCAGTACTTC.